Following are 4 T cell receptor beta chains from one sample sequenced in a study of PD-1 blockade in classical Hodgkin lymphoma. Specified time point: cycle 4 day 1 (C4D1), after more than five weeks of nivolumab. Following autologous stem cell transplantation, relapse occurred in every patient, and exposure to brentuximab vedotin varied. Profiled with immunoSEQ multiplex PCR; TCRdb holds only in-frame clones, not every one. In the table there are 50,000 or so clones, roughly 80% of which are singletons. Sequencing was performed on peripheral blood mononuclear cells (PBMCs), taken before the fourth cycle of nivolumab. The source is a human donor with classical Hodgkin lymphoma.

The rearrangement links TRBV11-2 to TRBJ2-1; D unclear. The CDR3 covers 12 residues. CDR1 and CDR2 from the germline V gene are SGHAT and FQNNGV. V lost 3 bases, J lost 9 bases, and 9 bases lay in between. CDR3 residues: CASSFSEAEQFF. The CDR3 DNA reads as TGTGCCAGCAGCTTTAGTGAGGCTGAGCAGTTCTTC. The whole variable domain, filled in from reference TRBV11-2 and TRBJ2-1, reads EAGVAQSPRYKIIEKRQSVAFWCNPISGHATLYWYQQILGQGPKLLIQFQNNGVVDDSQLPKDRFSAERLKGVDSTLKIQPAKLEDSAVYLCASSFSEAEQFFGPGTRLTVL.

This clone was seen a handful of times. CDR3 in amino acids: CATSRDRLTGANVLTF. CDR3 DNA sequence: TGTGCCACCAGCAGAGATCGGCTAACCGGGGCCAACGTCCTGACTTTC. This chain joins TRBV15 and TRBJ2-6; D gene ambiguous. Looked up from germline, CDR1 is LNHNV and CDR2 is YYDKDF (reference sequence). Trimming took off 0 bases at V and 4 bases at J, with 10 bases between the two ends. CDR3 length: 16 amino acids.

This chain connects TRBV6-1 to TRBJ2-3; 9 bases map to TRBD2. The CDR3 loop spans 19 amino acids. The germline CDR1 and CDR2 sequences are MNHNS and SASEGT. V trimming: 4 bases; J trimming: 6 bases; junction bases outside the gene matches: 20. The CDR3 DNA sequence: TGTGCCAGCAGTGTAAGGCCCCTCCGCTCTAGCGGGGTGGTGGATACGCAGTATTTT. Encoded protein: CASSVRPLRSSGVVDTQYF.

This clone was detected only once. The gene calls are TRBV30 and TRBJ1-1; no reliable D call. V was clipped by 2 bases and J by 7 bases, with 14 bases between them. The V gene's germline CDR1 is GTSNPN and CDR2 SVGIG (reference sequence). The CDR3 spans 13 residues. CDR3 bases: TGTGCCTGGAGTCCCTTCGGAGCCATTGAAGCTTTCTTT. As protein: CAWSPFGAIEAFF.